The 7 T cell receptor beta chains presented below share a single source sample, sequenced in a study of blood T cell repertoires in COVID-19. Profiling relied on immunoSEQ multiplex PCR, and the TCRdb table lists in-frame clones only, not all of them. The data hold about 82,000 clones, with around four fifths observed a single time. The sample was peripheral blood. The receptors were sampled from an older man with active or convalescent COVID-19.

This rearrangement joins TRBV15 to TRBJ1-3; 7 positions agree with TRBD1. The junction had 6 bases not matched to a gene; V was cut back by 0 bases and J by 4 bases. CDR1 is LNHNV, CDR2 YYDKDF, per germline (reference sequence). The CDR3 loop spans 16 amino acids. The CDR3 protein is CATSRDLRDSGNTIYF. In nucleotides, the CDR3 is TGTGCCACCAGCAGAGATCTTCGGGACAGCGGAAACACCATATATTTT. Based on the CDR3 plus reference TRBV15 and TRBJ1-3, the full variable domain is DAMVIQNPRYQVTQFGKPVTLSCSQTLNHNVMYWYQQKSSQAPKLLFHYYDKDFNNEADTPDNFQSRRPNTSFCFLDIRSPGLGDTAMYLCATSRDLRDSGNTIYFGEGSWLTVV.

The V gene is TRBV3-1 (or the pseudogene TRBV3-2), the J gene TRBJ2-5; tentative D call: TRBD2 (5 bases). Germline CDR1 reads LGHDT; CDR2 reads YNNKEL (reference sequence). V gave up 4 bases and J gave up 0 bases, with 9 bases separating them. The CDR3 runs 14 residues. CDR3 loop: CASSRRGDQETQYF. The CDR3 DNA reads as TGTGCCAGCAGCCGTCGGGGTGACCAAGAGACCCAGTACTTC.

V usage is TRBV2 and J usage is TRBJ2-6, with 8 bases matching TRBD2. Unmatched junction bases numbered 4, after V lost 6 bases and J lost 3 bases. Per germline, CDR1 SNHLY and CDR2 FYNNEI. CDR3 length equals 15 residues. The CDR3 region is CASSPGRGGANVLTF. The CDR3 region has the DNA TGTGCCAGCAGCCCCGGGAGGGGTGGGGCCAACGTCCTGACTTTC. Together with reference TRBV2 and TRBJ2-6, the CDR3 gives the full variable domain: EPEVTQTPSHQVTQMGQEVILRCVPISNHLYFYWYRQILGQKVEFLVSFYNNEISEKSEIFDDQFSVERPDGSNFTLKIRSTKLEDSAMYFCASSPGRGGANVLTFGAGSRLTVL.

The V call is TRBV30, the J call TRBJ1-2; D remains unclear. Germline V gene data show CDR1 as GTSNPN and CDR2 as SVGIG (reference sequence). Trimming removed 2 bases from V and 8 bases from J, with 12 bases in between. The CDR3 runs 12 residues. The CDR3 region has the DNA TGTGCCTGGAGTCCCTACAGTCGGGGCTACACCTTC. Translating it yields CAWSPYSRGYTF.

V gene TRBV7-9 combines with J gene TRBJ1-1, with TRBD1 identical over 9 bases. The germline CDR1 and CDR2 sequences are SEHNR and FQNEAQ (reference sequence). V shed 4 bases, J shed 5 bases, and the junction held 5 bases outside the gene matches. The CDR3 spans 14 residues. The CDR3 DNA reads TGTGCCAGCAGCTCGCCGGGACAGGGAACTGAAGCTTTCTTT. It specifies CASSSPGQGTEAFF. The full variable domain, completed using reference TRBV7-9 and TRBJ1-1, is DTGVSQNPRHKITKRGQNVTFRCDPISEHNRLYWYRQTLGQGPEFLTYFQNEAQLEKSRLLSDRFSAERPKGSFSTLEIQRTEQGDSAMYLCASSSPGQGTEAFFGQGTRLTVV.

This sequence joins TRBV7-9 and TRBJ2-1; D may be TRBD2 (5 bases). Trimming removed 1 base from V and 1 base from J, with 8 bases in between. Germline-derived CDR1 and CDR2 are SEHNR and FQNEAQ (reference sequence). This CDR3 spans 15 amino acids. The CDR3 DNA reads as TGTGCCAGCAGCTTAGTTACGGGGTCCTACAATGAGCAGTTCTTC. Its translation is CASSLVTGSYNEQFF.

The genes are TRBV7-9 and TRBJ2-2; 9 nucleotides line up with TRBD1. V trimming: 7 bases; J trimming: 2 bases; junction bases outside the gene matches: 17. Germline V lookup: CDR1 SEHNR, CDR2 FQNEAQ (reference sequence). CDR3 length equals 19 residues. The CDR3 bases are TGTGCCAGCAACCCAGACTTCGGCCGGGACAGGGAAAACACCGGGGAGCTGTTTTTT. It translates to CASNPDFGRDRENTGELFF.